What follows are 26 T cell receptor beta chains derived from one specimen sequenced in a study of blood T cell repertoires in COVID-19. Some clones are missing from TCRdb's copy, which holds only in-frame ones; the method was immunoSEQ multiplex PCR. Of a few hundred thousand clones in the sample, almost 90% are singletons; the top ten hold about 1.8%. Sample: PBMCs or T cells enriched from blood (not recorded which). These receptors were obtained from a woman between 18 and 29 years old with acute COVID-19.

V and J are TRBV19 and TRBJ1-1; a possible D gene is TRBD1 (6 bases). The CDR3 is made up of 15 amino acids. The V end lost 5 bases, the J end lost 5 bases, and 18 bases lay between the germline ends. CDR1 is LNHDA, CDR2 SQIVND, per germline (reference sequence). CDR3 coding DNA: TGTGCCAGTAGTCTGAGTCTCCAGGGGTGGACTGAAGCTTTCTTT. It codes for CASSLSLQGWTEAFF.

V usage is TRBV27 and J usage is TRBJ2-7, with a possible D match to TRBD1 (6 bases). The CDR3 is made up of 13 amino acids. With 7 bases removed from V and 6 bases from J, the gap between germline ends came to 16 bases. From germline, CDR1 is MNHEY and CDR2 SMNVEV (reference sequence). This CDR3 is CASMGQGLGEQYF. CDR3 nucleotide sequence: TGTGCCAGCATGGGTCAGGGGTTGGGCGAGCAGTACTTC.

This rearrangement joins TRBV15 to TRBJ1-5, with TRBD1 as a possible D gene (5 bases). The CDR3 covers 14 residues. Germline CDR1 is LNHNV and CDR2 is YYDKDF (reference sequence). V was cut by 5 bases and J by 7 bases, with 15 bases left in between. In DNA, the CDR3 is TGTGCCACCAGCGGTTTGAGGGAGGGGCAGCCCCAGCATTTT. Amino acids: CATSGLREGQPQHF.

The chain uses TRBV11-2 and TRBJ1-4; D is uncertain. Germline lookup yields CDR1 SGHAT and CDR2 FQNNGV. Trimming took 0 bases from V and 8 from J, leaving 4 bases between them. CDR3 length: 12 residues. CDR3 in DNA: TGTGCCAGCAGCTTAGATATGGAAAAACTGTTTTTT. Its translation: CASSLDMEKLFF.

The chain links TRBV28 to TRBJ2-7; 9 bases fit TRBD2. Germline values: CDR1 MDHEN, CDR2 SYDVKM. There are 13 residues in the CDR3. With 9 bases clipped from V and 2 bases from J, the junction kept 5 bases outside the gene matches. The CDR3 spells CASQREVPYEQYF. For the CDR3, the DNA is TGTGCCAGTCAGCGGGAGGTACCCTACGAGCAGTACTTC.

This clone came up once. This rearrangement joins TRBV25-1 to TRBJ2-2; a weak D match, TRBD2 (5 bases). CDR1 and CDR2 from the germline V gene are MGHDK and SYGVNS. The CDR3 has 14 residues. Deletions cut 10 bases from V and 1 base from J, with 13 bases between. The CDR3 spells CANRGLVNTGELFF. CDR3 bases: TGTGCCAATAGAGGGCTAGTGAACACCGGGGAGCTGTTTTTT.

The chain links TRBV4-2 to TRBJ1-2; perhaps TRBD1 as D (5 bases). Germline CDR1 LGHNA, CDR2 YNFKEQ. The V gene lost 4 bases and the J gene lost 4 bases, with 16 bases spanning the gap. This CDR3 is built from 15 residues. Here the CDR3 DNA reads TGTGCCAGCAGCCGTGAGCAGGGTTTTGGCTATGGCTACACCTTC. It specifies CASSREQGFGYGYTF.

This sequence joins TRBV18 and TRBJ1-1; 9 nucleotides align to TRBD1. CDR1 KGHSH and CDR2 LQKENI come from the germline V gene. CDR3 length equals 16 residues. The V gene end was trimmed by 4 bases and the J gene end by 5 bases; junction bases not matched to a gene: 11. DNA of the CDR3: TGTGCCAGCTCACTACCGGGACAGGGAATTTATACTGAAGCTTTCTTT. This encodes CASSLPGQGIYTEAFF.

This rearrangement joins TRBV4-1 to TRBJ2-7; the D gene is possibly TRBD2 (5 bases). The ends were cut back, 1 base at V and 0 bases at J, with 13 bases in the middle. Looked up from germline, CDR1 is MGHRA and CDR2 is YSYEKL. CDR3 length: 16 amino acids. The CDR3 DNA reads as TGCGCCAGCAGCCAAGGTTCGCGGGCCCCCTCCTACGAGCAGTACTTC. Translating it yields CASSQGSRAPSYEQYF.

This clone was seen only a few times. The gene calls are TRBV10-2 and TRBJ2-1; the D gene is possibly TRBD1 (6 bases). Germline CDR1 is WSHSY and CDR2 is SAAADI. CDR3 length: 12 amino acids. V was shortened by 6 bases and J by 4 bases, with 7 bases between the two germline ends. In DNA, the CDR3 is TGCGCCAGCAGAGGACAGTACAATGAGCAGTTCTTC. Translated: CASRGQYNEQFF.

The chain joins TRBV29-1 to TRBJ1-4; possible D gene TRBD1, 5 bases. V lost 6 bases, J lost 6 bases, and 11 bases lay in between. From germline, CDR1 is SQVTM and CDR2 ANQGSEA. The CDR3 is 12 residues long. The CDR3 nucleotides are TGCAGCGTCAGGGTAAGGGATGAAAAACTGTTTTTT. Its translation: CSVRVRDEKLFF.

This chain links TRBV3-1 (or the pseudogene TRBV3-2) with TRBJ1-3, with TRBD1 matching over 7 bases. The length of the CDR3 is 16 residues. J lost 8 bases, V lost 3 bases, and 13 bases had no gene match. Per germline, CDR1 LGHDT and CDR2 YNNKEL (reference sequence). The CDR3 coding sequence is TGTGCCAGCAGCCACCGGGACAGAGGTCAGGGACACACCATATATTTT. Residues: CASSHRDRGQGHTIYF.

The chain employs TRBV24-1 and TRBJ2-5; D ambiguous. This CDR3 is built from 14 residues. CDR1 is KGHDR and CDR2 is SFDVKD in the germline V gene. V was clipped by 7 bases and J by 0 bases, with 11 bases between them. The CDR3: CATRPNGNQETQYF. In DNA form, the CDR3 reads TGTGCCACCAGACCCAACGGTAACCAAGAGACCCAGTACTTC.

For the CDR3, the DNA is TGCGCCACCGTCAGGGGAGGGAGTAGCACTGAAGCTTTCTTT. This translates into CATVRGGSSTEAFF. This chain joins TRBV10-2 and TRBJ1-1, with TRBD1 as a possible D gene (6 bases). The CDR3 runs 14 residues. The germline CDR1 and CDR2 sequences are WSHSY and SAAADI. V was pared by 10 bases and J by 4 bases, with 19 bases between.

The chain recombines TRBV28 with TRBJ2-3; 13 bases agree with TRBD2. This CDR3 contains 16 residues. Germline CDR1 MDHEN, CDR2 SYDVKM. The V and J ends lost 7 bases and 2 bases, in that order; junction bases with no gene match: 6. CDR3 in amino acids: CASNLGTSGATDTQYF. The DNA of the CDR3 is TGTGCCAGCAACCTCGGGACTAGCGGGGCCACAGATACGCAGTATTTT.

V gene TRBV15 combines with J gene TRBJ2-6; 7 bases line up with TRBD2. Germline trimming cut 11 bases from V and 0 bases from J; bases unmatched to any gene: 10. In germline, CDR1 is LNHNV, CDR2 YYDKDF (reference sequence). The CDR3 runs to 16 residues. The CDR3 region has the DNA TGTGCCGCCTCTAGCGGAGCGACCTCTGGGGCCAACGTCCTGACTTTC. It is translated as CAASSGATSGANVLTF.

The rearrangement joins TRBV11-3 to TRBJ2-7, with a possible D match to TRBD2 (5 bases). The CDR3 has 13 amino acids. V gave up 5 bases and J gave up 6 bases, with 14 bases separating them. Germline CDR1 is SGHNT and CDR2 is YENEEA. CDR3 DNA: TGTGCCAGCAGCCTCCATTCCGGAGGCGAGCAGTACTTC. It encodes CASSLHSGGEQYF.

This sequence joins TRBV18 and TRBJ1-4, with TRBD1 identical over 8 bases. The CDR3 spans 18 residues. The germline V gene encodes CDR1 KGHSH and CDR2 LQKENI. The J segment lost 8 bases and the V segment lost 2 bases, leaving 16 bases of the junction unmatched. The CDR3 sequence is CASSPWTTMSTGEEKLFF. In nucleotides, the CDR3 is TGTGCCAGCTCACCATGGACTACCATGTCGACAGGGGAAGAAAAACTGTTTTTT.

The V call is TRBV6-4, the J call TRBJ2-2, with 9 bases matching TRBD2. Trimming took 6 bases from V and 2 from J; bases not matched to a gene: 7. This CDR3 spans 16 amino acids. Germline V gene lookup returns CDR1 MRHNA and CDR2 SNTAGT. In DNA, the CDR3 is TGTGCCAGCAGACGAAATAGCGGGAGTAACACCGGGGAGCTGTTTTTT. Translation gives CASRRNSGSNTGELFF.

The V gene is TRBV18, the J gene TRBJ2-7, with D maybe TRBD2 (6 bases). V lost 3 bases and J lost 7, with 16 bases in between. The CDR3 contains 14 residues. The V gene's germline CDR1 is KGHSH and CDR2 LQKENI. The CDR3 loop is CASSPGVLAGEQYF. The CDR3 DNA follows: TGTGCCAGCTCACCGGGGGTACTAGCCGGGGAGCAGTACTTC.

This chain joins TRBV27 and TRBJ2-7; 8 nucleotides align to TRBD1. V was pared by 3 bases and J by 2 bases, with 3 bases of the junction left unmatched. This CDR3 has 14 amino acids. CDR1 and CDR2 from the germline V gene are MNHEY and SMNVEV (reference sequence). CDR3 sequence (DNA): TGTGCCAGCAGTTTGGGACAGGACCCCTACGAGCAGTACTTC. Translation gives CASSLGQDPYEQYF.

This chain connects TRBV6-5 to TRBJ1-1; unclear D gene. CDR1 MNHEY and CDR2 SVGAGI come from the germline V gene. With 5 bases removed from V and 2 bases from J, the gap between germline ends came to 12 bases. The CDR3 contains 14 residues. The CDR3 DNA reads TGTGCCAGCAGTATACTCGGGGTTAACACTGAAGCTTTCTTT. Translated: CASSILGVNTEAFF.

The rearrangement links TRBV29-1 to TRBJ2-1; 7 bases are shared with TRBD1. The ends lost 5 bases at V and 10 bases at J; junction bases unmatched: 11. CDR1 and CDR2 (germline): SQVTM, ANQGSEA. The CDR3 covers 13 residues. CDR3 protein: CSVQNDRVREQFF. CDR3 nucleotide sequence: TGCAGCGTTCAAAATGACAGGGTTCGGGAGCAGTTCTTC.

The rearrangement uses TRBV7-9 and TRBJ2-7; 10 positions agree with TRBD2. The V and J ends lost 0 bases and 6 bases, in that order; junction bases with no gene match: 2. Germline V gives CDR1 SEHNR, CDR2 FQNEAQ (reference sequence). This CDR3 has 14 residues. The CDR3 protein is CASSLAASGSEQYF. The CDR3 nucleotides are TGTGCCAGCAGCTTAGCGGCTAGCGGGAGCGAGCAGTACTTC.

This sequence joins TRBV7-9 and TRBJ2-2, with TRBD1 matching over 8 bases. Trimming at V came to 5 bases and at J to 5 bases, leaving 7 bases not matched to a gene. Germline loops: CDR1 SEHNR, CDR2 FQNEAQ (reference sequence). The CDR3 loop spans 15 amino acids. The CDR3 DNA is TGTGCCAGCAGCCAAGGGACAGGAGGTACCGGGGAGCTGTTTTTT. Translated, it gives CASSQGTGGTGELFF.

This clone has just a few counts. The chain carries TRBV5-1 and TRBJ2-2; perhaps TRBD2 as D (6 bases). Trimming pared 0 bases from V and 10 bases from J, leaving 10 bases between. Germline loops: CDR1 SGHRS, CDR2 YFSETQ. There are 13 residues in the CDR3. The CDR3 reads CASSLVSSAELFF. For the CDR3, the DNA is TGCGCCAGCAGCTTGGTATCTAGCGCGGAGCTGTTTTTT.